The sequence of this TCR beta chain was determined in a study of human T cells and chemical hapten exposure. Documented time point: patch test 1, 2 weeks after DPC sensitization. Documented treatment: therapeutic diphenylcyclopropenone sensitization with weekly scalp DPC. Per the authors' pipeline: TCR counts had a median of around 94,000 per sample and spanned about 23,224 to 750,000. A single record per CDR3 protein comes from TCRdb applying MiXCR to the RACE reads. TCRdb, not the original authors, processed these V and J calls. The table shows around 75,000 distinct CDR3 sequences, with roughly 10% occurring only once. This clonotype was seen only a few times. This CDR3 comprises 14 residues. The V end was cut by 6 bases, the J end by 4 bases, with 13 bases between. Germline values: CDR1 MNHEY, CDR2 SVGAGI.

The starting material was whole blood, obtained in connection with sensitization to the hapten diphenylcyclopropenone (DPC). This chain links TRBV6-5 with TRBJ1-5; D perhaps matches TRBD1 (6 bases). The source of this sequence is a woman aged 60 to 75 with alopecia areata. Some clones in this sample may be carry-over from other donors' samples. The CDR3 nucleotides are TGTGCCAGCAGCCTTACACAGGGAAATCAGCCCCAGCATTTT. It encodes CASSLTQGNQPQHF.